The present T cell receptor (beta chain) was sequenced within a study of T-cell memory formation after mild COVID-19. Study background: TCR clusters were mostly confined to one donor each. Findings and caveats of the study: Contracting clones localized mainly to CM and EM when CD4+ and mainly to EMRA when CD8+. Some clones that responded turned up in pre-infection memory, which suggests that cross-reactive memory joined in.

A remark on this clonotype: The antigen remains unidentified.

From 5'RACE with constant-segment primers came TCR alpha and TCR beta cDNA libraries that carried sample barcodes and UMIs. Each CDR3 protein gets one entry after TCRdb re-called the 5' RACE reads with MiXCR. The data hold 300,000 to 400,000 distinct CDR3 sequences, with around 30% observed a single time. In germline, CDR1 is KGHDR, CDR2 SFDVKD. The CDR3 contains 14 residues. Trimming removed 0 bases from V and 12 bases from J, with 14 bases in between. This clonotype was obtained from an adult woman who had mild COVID-19 (a few samples of this study predate the infection). Cell type and time point are not known. Material: PBMCs or a T cell subset sorted from them (not recorded which). This chain uses TRBV24-1 with TRBJ2-1; D unresolved. CDR3 protein: CATSDLGTERRQFF. CDR3 in DNA: TGTGCCACCAGTGATTTGGGTACAGAACGGCGGCAGTTCTTC.